This section outlines one T cell receptor beta chain sequence together with its context. These data are taken from a study of blood T cells in healthy people across ages. Sample-barcoded 5' priming and a J-beta primer mix drove a second PCR of roughly 7 to 11 cycles. TCRdb redid the calling of the 5' RACE reads with MiXCR, one entry per CDR3 protein. Of about 1.4 million distinct CDR3 sequences in the sample, approximately 63% were seen once. CDR1 and CDR2 from the germline V gene are SEHNR and FQNEAQ (reference sequence). The CDR3 spans 16 residues. The germline V and J ends were trimmed by 4 bases and 1 base, with 14 bases remaining between them.

This chain links TRBV7-9 with TRBJ2-1; D uncertain. Sequenced input: blood. The sequence derives from a man younger than 35 in good health. This chain's CDR3 is CASSSRNPRSYNEQFF. The CDR3 nucleotides read TGTGCCAGCAGCTCTCGAAACCCAAGGTCCTACAATGAGCAGTTCTTC.